These 2 T cell receptor beta chains share one sample of origin, sequenced in a study of T cell responses to AZD1222 COVID-19 vaccine. Here immunoSEQ multiplex PCR was the method, and the copy in TCRdb shows in-frame clones only, minus some. The sample shows 160,000 or so clones, roughly 90% of them seen only once. The sample consisted of peripheral blood, taken on day 0 of AZD1222 vaccination. Receptor source: an adult in good health.

The V and J genes are TRBV7-6 and TRBJ1-4; 8 bases align to TRBD1. The CDR3 spans 15 residues. Losses at the gene ends were 2 bases for V and 5 bases for J; bases not matched to a gene: 4. Germline assignment: CDR1 SGHVS and CDR2 FNYEAQ. The CDR3 loop is CASSLTGTGNEKLFF. The CDR3 region has the DNA TGTGCCAGCAGCTTAACTGGGACAGGCAATGAAAAACTGTTTTTT.

V and J are TRBV15 and TRBJ2-7, with TRBD1 identical over 7 bases. Trimming took 1 base from V and 7 from J; bases not matched to a gene: 19. The CDR3 totals 18 residues. Germline CDR1 is LNHNV and CDR2 is YYDKDF (reference sequence). CDR3 residues: CATSRVSARPGQRREQYF. The CDR3 coding sequence is TGTGCCACCAGCAGAGTGTCCGCCCGCCCGGGACAGCGGCGGGAGCAGTACTTC. Combining the CDR3 with reference TRBV15 and TRBJ2-7 gives the whole variable domain DAMVIQNPRYQVTQFGKPVTLSCSQTLNHNVMYWYQQKSSQAPKLLFHYYDKDFNNEADTPDNFQSRRPNTSFCFLDIRSPGLGDTAMYLCATSRVSARPGQRREQYFGPGTRLTVT.